A single sample gave rise to the 9 T cell receptor beta chains below, sequenced in a study of blood T cell repertoires in COVID-19. The repertoire was sequenced with immunoSEQ multiplex PCR; TCRdb's copy has only in-frame clones and lacks some. Of 180,000 or so clones in the sample, roughly 78% were seen once. Specimen: peripheral blood. These TCRs come from a woman of 80 years or more with active or convalescent COVID-19.

The V gene is TRBV3-1 (or the pseudogene TRBV3-2), the J gene TRBJ2-5; 7 nucleotides align to TRBD1. J lost 5 bases, V lost 2 bases, and 8 bases had no gene match. There are 15 residues in the CDR3. Germline V gene lookup returns CDR1 LGHDT and CDR2 YNNKEL (reference sequence). The CDR3 nucleotides read TGTGCCAGCAGCCAACGTAGGGGGCGGGTTGAGACCCAGTACTTC. This translates into CASSQRRGRVETQYF.

The table lists this clone with a count of one. This rearrangement joins TRBV5-4 to TRBJ2-2; the D gene is possibly TRBD1 (6 bases). CDR3 length equals 17 residues. The germline V gene has CDR1 SGHNT and CDR2 YYREEE (reference sequence). V was trimmed by 0 bases and J by 2 bases, leaving 14 bases between them. The CDR3 DNA is TGTGCCAGCAGCTTGGTCTTGGGGACATCCAACACCGGGGAGCTGTTTTTT. As protein: CASSLVLGTSNTGELFF.

This clone was found a few times. V and J are TRBV9 and TRBJ1-4; TRBD1 matches at 7 bases. V dropped 1 base and J dropped 5; count of bases not matched to a gene: 8. CDR1 and CDR2 from the germline V gene are SGDLS and YYNGEE. CDR3 length equals 16 residues. CDR3 bases: TGTGCCAGCAGCGTAACGGCAGGGGGTGGAAATGAAAAACTGTTTTTT. Amino acid sequence: CASSVTAGGGNEKLFF.

V and J are TRBV5-8 and TRBJ2-7, with 10 nucleotides matching TRBD1. Per the germline V gene, CDR1 is SGHTS and CDR2 is YDEGEE. V dropped 6 bases and J dropped 5; count of bases not matched to a gene: 11. The CDR3 loop spans 15 amino acids. The CDR3 sequence is CASTSWGQGFHEQYF. The CDR3 coding sequence is TGTGCCAGCACCTCATGGGGACAGGGGTTCCACGAGCAGTACTTC.

This clone was recorded a few times. The chain recombines TRBV10-3 with TRBJ2-5; the match to TRBD2 covers 15 bases. This CDR3 spans 15 amino acids. CDR1 and CDR2 from the germline V gene are ENHRY and SYGVKD. The junction had 5 bases not matched to a gene; V was cut back by 7 bases and J by 5 bases. CDR3 bases: TGTGCCATCAAGAAGGGGACTAGCGGGGGGGAGACCCAGTACTTC. Translation gives CAIKKGTSGGETQYF.

V usage is TRBV10-2 and J usage is TRBJ2-7, with D perhaps TRBD2 (6 bases). This CDR3 spans 14 amino acids. Looked up from germline, CDR1 is WSHSY and CDR2 is SAAADI. The germline V and J ends were trimmed by 4 bases and 0 bases, with 10 bases remaining between them. This CDR3 is CASSAAGRSYEQYF. The CDR3 nucleotides read TGCGCCAGCAGTGCGGCGGGGCGCTCCTACGAGCAGTACTTC.

The gene calls are TRBV6-5 and TRBJ1-5; D possibly corresponds to TRBD1 (6 bases). Germline loops: CDR1 MNHEY, CDR2 SVGAGI. Trimming removed 7 bases from V and 7 bases from J, with 14 bases in between. The CDR3 runs 13 residues. The CDR3 DNA sequence: TGTGCCAGCACCCCTCCGGGGGGCCAGCCCCAGCATTTT. Translating it yields CASTPPGGQPQHF.

This clone has a handful of counts. The chain joins TRBV5-1 to TRBJ1-4, with a possible D match to TRBD1 (5 bases). The CDR3 spans 14 residues. Trimming pared 0 bases from V and 3 bases from J, leaving 6 bases between. In germline, CDR1 is SGHRS, CDR2 YFSETQ. For the CDR3, the DNA is TGCGCCAGCAGCTTGGAGGGGCCTAATGAAAAACTGTTTTTT. Protein: CASSLEGPNEKLFF.

Written as DNA, the CDR3 is TGTGCCAGCAAAAAAACACAGGGGAACACTGAAGCTTTCTTT. Protein: CASKKTQGNTEAFF. The chain is built from TRBV19 and TRBJ1-1; TRBD1 might be the D (6 bases). Looked up from germline, CDR1 is LNHDA and CDR2 is SQIVND (reference sequence). Trimming stripped 9 bases from V and 1 base from J, with 15 bases between. This CDR3 comprises 14 residues.